The T cell receptor beta chain described here comes from a study of radiotherapy plus CTLA-4 blockade in lung cancer. CDR3 length: 19 residues. From germline, CDR1 is GTSNPN and CDR2 SVGIG (reference sequence). The junction had 22 bases not matched to a gene; V was cut back by 4 bases and J by 4 bases. About this clone: Its antigen is as yet unknown.

Repertoires were generated with immunoSEQ multiplex PCR, while TCRdb's copy carries only in-frame clones and drops some. This table has about 59,000 clones, under 75% appearing once. Study-level results: Subsequent to radiotherapy plus ipilimumab, tumor-derived TCR clones underwent expansion in blood. The best predictor of response was reported to be early blood T cell clone dynamics, with interferon-beta.

This chain links TRBV30 with TRBJ2-5; TRBD1 matches at 9 bases. Material: peripheral blood, obtained from a patient treated with radiotherapy plus ipilimumab. The clonotype originates from a human donor with non-small cell lung cancer whose response to radiotherapy plus ipilimumab could not be evaluated. CDR3 in DNA: TGTGCCTGGACTCTTAGAGGTCCACAGGGATGGGGACAGGGAGAGACCCAGTACTTC. This codes for CAWTLRGPQGWGQGETQYF.